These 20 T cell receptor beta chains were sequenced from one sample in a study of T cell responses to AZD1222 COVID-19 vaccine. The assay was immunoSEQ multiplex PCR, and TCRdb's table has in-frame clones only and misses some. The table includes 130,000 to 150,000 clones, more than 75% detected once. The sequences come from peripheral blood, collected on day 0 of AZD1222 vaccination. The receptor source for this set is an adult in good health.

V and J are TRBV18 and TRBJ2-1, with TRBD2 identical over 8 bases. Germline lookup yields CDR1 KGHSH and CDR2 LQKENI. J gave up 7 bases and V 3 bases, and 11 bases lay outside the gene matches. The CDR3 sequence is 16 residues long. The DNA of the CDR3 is TGTGCCAGCTCACCCTCCCGGGCGGGGGGCGGAAATGAGCAGTTCTTC. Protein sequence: CASSPSRAGGGNEQFF.

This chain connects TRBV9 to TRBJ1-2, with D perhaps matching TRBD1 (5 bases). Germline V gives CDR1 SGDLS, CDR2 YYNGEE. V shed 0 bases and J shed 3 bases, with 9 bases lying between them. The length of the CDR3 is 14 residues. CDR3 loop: CASSVGKGHYGYTF. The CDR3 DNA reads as TGTGCCAGCAGCGTAGGTAAGGGACACTATGGCTACACCTTC.

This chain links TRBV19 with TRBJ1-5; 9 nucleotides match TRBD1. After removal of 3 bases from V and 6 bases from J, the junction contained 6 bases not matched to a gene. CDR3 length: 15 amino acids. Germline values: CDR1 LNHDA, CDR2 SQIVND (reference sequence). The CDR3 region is CASSIRGQGFQPQHF. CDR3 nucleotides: TGTGCCAGTAGTATTCGCGGACAGGGGTTTCAGCCCCAGCATTTT.

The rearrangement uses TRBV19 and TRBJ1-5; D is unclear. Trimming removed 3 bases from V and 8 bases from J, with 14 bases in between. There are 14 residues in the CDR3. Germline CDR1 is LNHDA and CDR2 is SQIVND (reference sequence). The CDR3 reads CASSISGPLEPQHF. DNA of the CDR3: TGTGCCAGTAGTATTTCGGGCCCCCTTGAGCCCCAGCATTTT.

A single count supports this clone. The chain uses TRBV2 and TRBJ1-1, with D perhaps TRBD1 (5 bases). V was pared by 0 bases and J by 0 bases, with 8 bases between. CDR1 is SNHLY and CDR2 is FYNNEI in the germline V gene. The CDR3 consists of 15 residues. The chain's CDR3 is CASSEAARVNTEAFF. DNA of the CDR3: TGTGCCAGCAGTGAAGCAGCCAGGGTGAACACTGAAGCTTTCTTT.

The CDR3 region is CASSLGAQTVFTF. In DNA form, the CDR3 reads TGTGCCAGCAGCTTAGGGGCACAGACGGTGTTCACCTTC. The V gene is TRBV7-2, the J gene TRBJ1-2; D is undetermined. Germline assignment: CDR1 SGHTA and CDR2 FQGNSA. This CDR3 region has 13 residues. Between the trimmed V and J ends, which lost 1 base and 13 bases, there was a span of 16 bases.

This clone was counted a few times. The CDR3 is CASSPHPPGIGGGELFF. The CDR3 DNA reads TGCGCCAGCAGCCCCCACCCCCCGGGAATAGGGGGCGGGGAGCTGTTTTTT. The chain has TRBV4-1 and TRBJ2-2; D is perhaps TRBD1 (6 bases). V shed 4 bases and J shed 7 bases, with 22 bases lying between them. This CDR3 is built from 17 residues. CDR1 MGHRA and CDR2 YSYEKL come from the germline V gene.

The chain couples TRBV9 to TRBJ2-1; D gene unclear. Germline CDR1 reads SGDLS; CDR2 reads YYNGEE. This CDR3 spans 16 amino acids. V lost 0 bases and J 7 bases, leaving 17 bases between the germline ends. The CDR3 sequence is CASSVVSRLGLNEQFF. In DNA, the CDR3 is TGTGCCAGCAGCGTAGTTAGTAGATTGGGGTTAAATGAGCAGTTCTTC. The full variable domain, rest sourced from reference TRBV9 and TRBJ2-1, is DSGVTQTPKHLITATGQRVTLRCSPRSGDLSVYWYQQSLDQGLQFLIQYYNGEERAKGNILERFSAQQFPDLHSELNLSSLELGDSALYFCASSVVSRLGLNEQFFGPGTRLTVL.

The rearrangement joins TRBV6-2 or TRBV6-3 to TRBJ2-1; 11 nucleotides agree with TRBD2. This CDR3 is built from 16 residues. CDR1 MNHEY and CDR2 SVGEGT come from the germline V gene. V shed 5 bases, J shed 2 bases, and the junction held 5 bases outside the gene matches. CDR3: CASSTGTSGAYNEQFF. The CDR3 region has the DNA TGTGCCAGCAGTACCGGGACTAGCGGAGCCTACAATGAGCAGTTCTTC.

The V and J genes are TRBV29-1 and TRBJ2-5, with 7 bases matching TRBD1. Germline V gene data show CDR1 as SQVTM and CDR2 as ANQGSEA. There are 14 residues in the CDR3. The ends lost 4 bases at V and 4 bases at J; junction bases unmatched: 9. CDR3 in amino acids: CSVVPAGGRETQYF. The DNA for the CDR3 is TGCAGCGTTGTCCCGGCAGGGGGAAGAGAGACCCAGTACTTC.

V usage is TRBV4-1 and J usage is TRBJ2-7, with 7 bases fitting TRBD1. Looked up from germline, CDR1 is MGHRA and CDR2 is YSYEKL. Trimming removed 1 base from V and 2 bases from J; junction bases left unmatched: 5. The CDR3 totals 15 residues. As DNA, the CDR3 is TGCGCCAGCAGCCAAGGCCGGGACAGTACCTACGAGCAGTACTTC. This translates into CASSQGRDSTYEQYF.

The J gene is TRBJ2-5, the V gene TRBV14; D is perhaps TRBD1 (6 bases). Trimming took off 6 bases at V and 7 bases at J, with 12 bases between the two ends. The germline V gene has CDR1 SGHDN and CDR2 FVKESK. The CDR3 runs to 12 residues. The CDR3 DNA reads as TGTGCCAGCAGGAGGGACATTTGGACCCAGTACTTC. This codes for CASRRDIWTQYF.

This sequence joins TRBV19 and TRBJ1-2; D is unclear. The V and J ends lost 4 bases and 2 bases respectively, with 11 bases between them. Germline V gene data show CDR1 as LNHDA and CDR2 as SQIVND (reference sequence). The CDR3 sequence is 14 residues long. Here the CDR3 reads CASSNPGINYGYTF. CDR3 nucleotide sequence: TGTGCCAGTAGTAACCCAGGAATCAACTATGGCTACACCTTC.

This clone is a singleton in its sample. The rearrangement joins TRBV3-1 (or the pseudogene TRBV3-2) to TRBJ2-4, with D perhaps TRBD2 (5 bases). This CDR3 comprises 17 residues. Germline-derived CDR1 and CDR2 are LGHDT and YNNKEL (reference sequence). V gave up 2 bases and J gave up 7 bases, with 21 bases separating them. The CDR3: CASSQSGRRVGWNIQYF. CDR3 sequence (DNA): TGTGCCAGCAGCCAATCGGGAAGGCGGGTGGGGTGGAACATTCAGTACTTC.

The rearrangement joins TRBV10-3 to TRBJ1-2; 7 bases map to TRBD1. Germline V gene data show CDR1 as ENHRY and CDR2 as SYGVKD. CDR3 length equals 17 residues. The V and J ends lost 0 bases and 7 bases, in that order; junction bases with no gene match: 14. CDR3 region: CAISESARDSREGGYTF. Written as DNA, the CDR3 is TGTGCCATCAGTGAGTCAGCACGGGACAGCAGAGAGGGTGGCTACACCTTC.

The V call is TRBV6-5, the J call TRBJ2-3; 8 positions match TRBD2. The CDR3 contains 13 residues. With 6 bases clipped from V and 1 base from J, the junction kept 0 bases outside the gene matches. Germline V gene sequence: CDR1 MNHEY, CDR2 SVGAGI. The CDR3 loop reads CASRTSGTDTQYF. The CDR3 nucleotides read TGTGCCAGCAGGACTAGCGGCACAGATACGCAGTATTTT.

CDR3 DNA: TGTGCCAGTGGGCTAGCGGGGGCCACCGACGACAATGAGCAGTTCTTC. The encoded protein is CASGLAGATDDNEQFF. This rearrangement joins TRBV25-1 to TRBJ2-1, with 10 bases fitting TRBD2. The CDR3 covers 16 residues. The germline V gene has CDR1 MGHDK and CDR2 SYGVNS. V shed 9 bases and J 5 bases; nucleotides not matched to a gene: 13.

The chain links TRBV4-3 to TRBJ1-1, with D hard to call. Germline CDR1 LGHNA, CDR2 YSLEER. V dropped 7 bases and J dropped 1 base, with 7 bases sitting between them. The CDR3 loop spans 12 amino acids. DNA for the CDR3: TGCGCCAGCATGGCAGCGAACACTGAAGCTTTCTTT. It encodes CASMAANTEAFF.

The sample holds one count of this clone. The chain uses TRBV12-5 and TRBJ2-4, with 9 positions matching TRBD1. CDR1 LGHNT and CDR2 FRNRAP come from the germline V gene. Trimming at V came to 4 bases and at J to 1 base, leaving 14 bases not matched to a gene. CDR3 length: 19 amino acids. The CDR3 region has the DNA TGTGCTAGTGGTTGGGGGACAGGGTCGGGCCATCTGGCCAAAAACATTCAGTACTTC. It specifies CASGWGTGSGHLAKNIQYF.

CDR3 sequence (DNA): TGCGCCAGCAGCCTGACAGGGGAGAACACTGAAGCTTTCTTT. Translated, it gives CASSLTGENTEAFF. The rearrangement joins TRBV5-1 to TRBJ1-1; 8 bases are shared with TRBD1. Looked up from germline, CDR1 is SGHRS and CDR2 is YFSETQ. This CDR3 has 14 amino acids. J lost 1 base, V lost 4 bases, and 3 bases had no gene match.